This is a list of T cell receptor beta chains from one sample in a study of T cells in Graves' hyperthyroidism and ophthalmopathy. TCRdb redid the calling of the multiplex PCR reads with MiXCR, one entry per CDR3 protein. The repertoire holds about 330,000 distinct CDR3 sequences, with around 15% as singletons. Sequencing was carried out using blood. The receptors were gathered from a woman in her 40s with Graves' ophthalmopathy. Both conserved end residues are part of each CDR3. D genes are given only for firm matches. Clone size is stated in some rows and not others, as once, few, many or a class when expanded.

TRBV6-6	TRBD2	TRBJ2-1	many	CASSYSGTSDEQFF	TGTGCCAGCAGTTACTCTGGGACTAGCGATGAGCAGTTCTTC
TRBV30	NA	TRBJ1-1	few	CAWSLLMGTEAFF	TGTGCCTGGAGTCTATTGATGGGCACTGAAGCTTTCTTT
TRBV10-3	NA	TRBJ2-3	many	CAISGNDDTQYF	TGTGCCATCAGTGGCAACGATGATACGCAGTATTTT
TRBV20-1	NA	TRBJ2-7	many	CSALQAVADEQYF	TGCAGTGCTCTCCAGGCAGTGGCGGACGAGCAGTACTTC
TRBV5-1	NA	TRBJ2-3	few	CASSLGRQGTDTQYF	TGCGCCAGCAGCTTGGGGCGGCAGGGCACAGATACGCAGTATTTT
TRBV20-1	NA	TRBJ2-5	many	CSATLIGNQETQYF	TGCAGTGCTACCTTGATAGGGAACCAAGAGACCCAGTACTTC
TRBV11-1	NA	TRBJ2-1	many	CASSKTGDPSYNEQFF	TGTGCCAGCAGCAAGACGGGGGATCCCTCCTACAATGAGCAGTTCTTC
TRBV7-6	NA	TRBJ2-1	many	CASSYLRDTYNEQFF	TGTGCCAGCAGCTACCTCCGGGACACCTACAATGAGCAGTTCTTC
TRBV27	NA	TRBJ1-1	many	CASSHTDVRTEAFF	TGTGCCAGCAGCCATACAGACGTTCGTACTGAAGCTTTCTTT
TRBV19	TRBD2	TRBJ2-1	NA	CASSVLPRTSGSRRYNEQFF	TGTGCCAGTAGTGTCCTGCCTCGGACTAGCGGGAGCCGCCGGTACAATGAGCAGTTCTTC
TRBV6-1	NA	TRBJ2-5	many	CASSDEQAGPTKETQYF	TGTGCCAGCAGTGACGAGCAAGCCGGCCCCACTAAAGAGACCCAGTACTTC
TRBV7-2	NA	TRBJ1-5	many	CASTLMDQPQHF	TGTGCCAGCACCTTAATGGATCAGCCCCAGCATTTT
TRBV7-2	NA	TRBJ2-6	many	CASSFFGANVLTF	TGTGCCAGCAGCTTTTTTGGGGCCAACGTCCTGACTTTC
TRBV7-8	NA	TRBJ1-3	many	CASSPLGTPGNTIYF	TGTGCCAGCAGCCCCCTCGGGACGCCTGGAAACACCATATATTTT
TRBV7-2	NA	TRBJ2-4	few	CASSSQYRDSGNIQYF	TGTGCCAGCAGCTCTCAGTACAGGGATTCGGGAAACATTCAGTACTTC